These 10 T cell receptor beta chains originate from one sample sequenced in a study of beta chain features in type 1 diabetes. Findings and caveats of the study: For Type 1 diabetes patients, all four CD4+ subsets carried TCRB CDR3s that were moderately but significantly shorter.

The antigens of these receptors remain unknown. Expressed TCRB transcripts were sequenced, since all the RNA that had been isolated was reverse transcribed. The repertoire was sequenced with immunoSEQ multiplex PCR; TCRdb's copy has only in-frame clones and lacks some. Seen here are roughly 160,000 clones, less than 9.5% observed once, and the top ten hold about 0.9%. Sample: central memory CD4+ T cells from blood. The receptors originated from a middle-aged woman with type 1 diabetes.

J is TRBJ2-7 and V is TRBV14; the match to TRBD1 covers 9 bases. From germline, CDR1 is SGHDN and CDR2 FVKESK. V shed 4 bases, J shed 6 bases, and the junction held 7 bases outside the gene matches. The CDR3 totals 14 residues. The DNA of the CDR3 is TGTGCCAGCAGCCCTCTGGACAGGGGAGGCGAGCAGTACTTC. Translation gives CASSPLDRGGEQYF.

This clone showed up just a few times. V is TRBV6-5 and J is TRBJ2-3, with D possibly TRBD2 on 5 matching bases. Germline values: CDR1 MNHEY, CDR2 SVGAGI. Deletions cut 5 bases from V and 5 bases from J, with 8 bases between. CDR3 size: 12 residues. CDR3 coding DNA: TGTGCCAGCAGTGCCCGGGGAGATACGCAGTATTTT. Protein: CASSARGDTQYF.

This clone appeared a few times. The chain is built from TRBV7-9 and TRBJ2-1, with TRBD2 as a possible D gene (5 bases). Germline V gene lookup returns CDR1 SEHNR and CDR2 FQNEAQ (reference sequence). The CDR3 loop spans 13 amino acids. Trimming took 5 bases from V and 7 from J, leaving 12 bases between them. CDR3 amino acids: CASSLRRENEQFF. DNA for the CDR3: TGTGCCAGCAGCCTGAGAAGGGAGAATGAGCAGTTCTTC.

This clone has a handful of counts. The rearrangement uses TRBV28 and TRBJ1-5; weak D call: TRBD1 (5 bases). The CDR3 consists of 15 residues. V dropped 8 bases and J dropped 4 bases, with 18 bases sitting between them. Germline V gives CDR1 MDHEN, CDR2 SYDVKM. The DNA of the CDR3 is TGTGCCAGCTCGCTTGCAGGGACTGGGAATCAGCCCCAGCATTTT. This translates into CASSLAGTGNQPQHF.

This clone has just a few counts. This rearrangement joins TRBV7-8 to TRBJ1-1; D ambiguous. Deletions cut 3 bases from V and 1 base from J, with 6 bases between. The CDR3 sequence is 13 residues long. The germline V gene encodes CDR1 SGHVS and CDR2 FQNEAQ. CDR3 nucleotides: TGTGCCAGCAGCTTCCAAGCGAACACTGAAGCTTTCTTT. The encoded protein is CASSFQANTEAFF.

There are many counts of this clone. This chain connects TRBV30 to TRBJ1-2; D is ambiguous. The CDR3 has 11 residues. CDR1 and CDR2 from the germline V gene are GTSNPN and SVGIG (reference sequence). V was clipped by 2 bases and J by 7 bases, with 8 bases between them. The chain's CDR3 is CAWSNVGGYTF. In nucleotides, the CDR3 is TGTGCCTGGAGTAATGTCGGTGGCTACACCTTC.

This clone was recorded a few times. One end of the junction varies from germline; a read error may be responsible. This chain uses TRBV6-6 with TRBJ2-7; 8 nucleotides align to TRBD2. The CDR3 totals 15 residues. CDR1 is MNHNY, CDR2 SVGAGI, per germline (reference sequence). The CDR3 region has the DNA TGTGCCAGCAGCTACTCCGGGACTAGAGGATACGAGCAGTACTTC. Its protein is CASSYSGTRGYEQYF.

CDR3 protein: CASSLGGESSYNEQFF. The CDR3 nucleotides are TGTGCCAGCAGCTTAGGGGGCGAGAGCTCCTACAATGAGCAGTTCTTC. The J gene is TRBJ2-1, the V gene TRBV11-2; perhaps TRBD1 as D (5 bases). There are 16 residues in the CDR3. V shed 1 base and J shed 0 bases, with 10 bases lying between them. Germline V lookup: CDR1 SGHAT, CDR2 FQNNGV.

This clone was detected a few times. The chain recombines TRBV7-3 with TRBJ2-5; D perhaps matches TRBD2 (6 bases). Germline V gives CDR1 SGHTA, CDR2 FQGTGA. The CDR3 is 14 amino acids. V dropped 5 bases and J dropped 2 bases, with 12 bases sitting between them. The CDR3 sequence: CASSAGSGQETQYF. Here the CDR3 DNA reads TGTGCCAGCAGCGCGGGGAGCGGACAAGAGACCCAGTACTTC.

This clone was detected only a few times. The chain uses TRBV5-6 and TRBJ2-3, with TRBD1 matching over 9 bases. This CDR3 has 15 amino acids. From germline, CDR1 is SGHDT and CDR2 YYEEEE. V trimming: 3 bases; J trimming: 2 bases; junction bases outside the gene matches: 4. CDR3 sequence: CASSWDRAITDTQYF. The CDR3 DNA sequence: TGTGCCAGCAGCTGGGACAGGGCTATCACAGATACGCAGTATTTT.